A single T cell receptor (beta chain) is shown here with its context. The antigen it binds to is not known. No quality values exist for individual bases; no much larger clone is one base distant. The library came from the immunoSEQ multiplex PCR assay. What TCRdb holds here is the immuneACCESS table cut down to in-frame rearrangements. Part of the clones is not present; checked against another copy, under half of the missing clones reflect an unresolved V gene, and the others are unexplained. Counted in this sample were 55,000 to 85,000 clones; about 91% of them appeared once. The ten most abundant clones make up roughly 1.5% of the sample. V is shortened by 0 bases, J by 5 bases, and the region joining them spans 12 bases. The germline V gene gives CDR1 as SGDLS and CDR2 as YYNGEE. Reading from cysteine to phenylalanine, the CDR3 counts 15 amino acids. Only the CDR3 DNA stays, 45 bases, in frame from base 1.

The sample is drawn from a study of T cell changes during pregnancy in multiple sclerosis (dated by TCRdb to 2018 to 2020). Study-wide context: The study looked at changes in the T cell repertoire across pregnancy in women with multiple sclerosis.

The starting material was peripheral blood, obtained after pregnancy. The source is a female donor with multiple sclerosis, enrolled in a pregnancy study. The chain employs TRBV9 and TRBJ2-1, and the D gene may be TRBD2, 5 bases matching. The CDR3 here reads CASSVALLGDNEQFF. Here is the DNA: TGTGCCAGCAGCGTAGCCTTACTAGGAGACAATGAGCAGTTCTTC.